The 7 T cell receptor beta chains below were found in one sample sequenced in a study of cytomegalovirus exposure and HLA in healthy donors. Use of 60 Vbeta and 13 Jbeta primers characterized the PCR. TCRdb's table, derived via immunoSEQ multiplex PCR, lists solely in-frame clones and lacks some. The sample contains some 130,000 clones, approximately 82% of which appear only once. The sequencing input was PBMCs. The receptors were sampled from a female donor in good health and CMV-seronegative.

The chain uses TRBV28 and TRBJ2-3; 10 positions match TRBD2. Germline-derived CDR1 and CDR2 are MDHEN and SYDVKM. Trimming cost V 4 bases and J 3 bases; bases outside gene matches: 4. This CDR3 is built from 15 residues. CDR3 in amino acids: CASSSLAGVTDTQYF. CDR3 DNA sequence: TGTGCCAGCAGTTCTCTAGCGGGAGTAACAGATACGCAGTATTTT.

This chain uses TRBV4-1 with TRBJ1-4; a weak D match, TRBD1 (6 bases). The germline V and J ends were trimmed by 0 bases and 2 bases, with 13 bases remaining between them. The CDR3 is 17 amino acids. The germline CDR1 and CDR2 sequences are MGHRA and YSYEKL. CDR3 in amino acids: CASSQEAGGGTNEKLFF. CDR3 nucleotide sequence: TGCGCCAGCAGCCAAGAGGCGGGGGGCGGGACTAATGAAAAACTGTTTTTT.

This clone showed up just once. The rearrangement joins TRBV10-3 to TRBJ2-5, with 9 bases that match TRBD1. The J call may be in error: the DNA end matches TRBJ2-7 better. This CDR3 is built from 14 residues. CDR1 and CDR2 (germline): ENHRY, SYGVKD. The CDR3 DNA is TGTGCCATCAGTGAAGGGACAGGGTGGCCCGAGCAGTACTTC. Amino acid sequence: CAISEGTGWPEQYF.

The genes are TRBV27 and TRBJ1-5, with 7 bases lining up with TRBD1. The CDR3 has 14 amino acids. V trimming: 6 bases; J trimming: 4 bases; junction bases outside the gene matches: 6. Germline-derived CDR1 and CDR2 are MNHEY and SMNVEV (reference sequence). CDR3 nucleotide sequence: TGTGCCAGCAGCCCCGGGACAGATAATCAGCCCCAGCATTTT. This gives the protein CASSPGTDNQPQHF.

The CDR3 sequence: CAADRGPGTEAFF. The CDR3, as DNA: TGTGCCGCCGACAGGGGGCCGGGCACTGAAGCTTTCTTT. The V call is TRBV28, the J call TRBJ1-1; 10 nucleotides match TRBD1. The CDR3 covers 13 residues. J was trimmed by 4 bases and V by 11 bases; bases with no gene match: 7. CDR1 MDHEN and CDR2 SYDVKM come from the germline V gene.

For this clone: An end of the junction differs from the germline gene, which may be a read error. The chain is built from TRBV7-9 and TRBJ2-2; D perhaps matches TRBD2 (5 bases). The CDR3 extends over 14 amino acids. Germline V gives CDR1 SEHNR, CDR2 FQNEAQ (reference sequence). Written as DNA, the CDR3 is TGTTCCAGCAGCCTGGAGGCGTTGTCCGGGGAGCTGTTTTTT. This sequence encodes CSSSLEALSGELFF.

The chain is built from TRBV27 and TRBJ1-5, with 10 bases identical to TRBD1. The J segment lost 1 base and the V segment lost 1 base, leaving 10 bases of the junction unmatched. The germline gives CDR1 MNHEY, CDR2 SMNVEV (reference sequence). This CDR3 is 19 amino acids long. DNA of the CDR3: TGTGCCAGCAGTTTATACAGGGACAGGGGAAGGTCGAGCAATCAGCCCCAGCATTTT. Translating it yields CASSLYRDRGRSSNQPQHF.